What follows are 25 T cell receptor beta chains derived from one specimen sequenced in a study of cytomegalovirus exposure and HLA in healthy donors. The PCR made use of 60 Vbeta and 13 Jbeta primers. The repertoire was sequenced with immunoSEQ multiplex PCR; TCRdb's copy has only in-frame clones and lacks some. The sample lists tens of thousands of clones, approximately 81% seen once, with 6.2% in the top ten. Input material: PBMCs. Every receptor here comes from a woman aged 45-65 years in good health and CMV-seropositive.

The chain uses TRBV30 and TRBJ2-1; no clear D. The CDR3 covers 13 residues. Germline V gives CDR1 GTSNPN, CDR2 SVGIG (reference sequence). V lost 4 bases to trimming and J lost 9 bases, with 16 bases between them. This chain's CDR3 is CAWMQVRQSEQFF. Here the CDR3 DNA reads TGTGCCTGGATGCAGGTCCGCCAGAGTGAGCAGTTCTTC.

CDR3 sequence: CASSFRKEAFF. The CDR3 nucleotides are TGTGCCAGCAGTTTTAGAAAAGAAGCTTTCTTT. The chain uses TRBV6-6 and TRBJ1-1; D is undetermined. V lost 4 bases, J lost 8 bases, and 8 bases lay in between. Germline-derived CDR1 and CDR2 are MNHNY and SVGAGI (reference sequence). The CDR3 totals 11 residues.

This chain links TRBV7-9 with TRBJ1-2; 10 nucleotides match TRBD1. V lost 5 bases to trimming and J lost 1 base; unmatched junction nucleotides: 13. Germline-derived CDR1 and CDR2 are SEHNR and FQNEAQ (reference sequence). This CDR3 is 18 amino acids long. CDR3 bases: TGTGCCAGCAGCCCTAGCCCCGGGACAGGGGCTTTTAACTATGGCTACACCTTC. Protein product: CASSPSPGTGAFNYGYTF.

This clone appeared a single time. The gene calls are TRBV9 and TRBJ2-7; 9 positions match TRBD2. The V gene's germline CDR1 is SGDLS and CDR2 YYNGEE. The CDR3 is 14 residues long. J lost 3 bases, V lost 4 bases, and 5 bases had no gene match. CDR3 loop: CASSPREGYYEQYF. The CDR3 nucleotides read TGTGCCAGCAGCCCGCGGGAGGGGTACTACGAGCAGTACTTC.

V and J are TRBV9 and TRBJ1-1, with TRBD1 as a possible D gene (5 bases). This CDR3 is 14 amino acids long. Trimming pared 0 bases from V and 5 bases from J, leaving 11 bases between. Germline assignment: CDR1 SGDLS and CDR2 YYNGEE. CDR3 DNA sequence: TGTGCCAGCAGCGTAGATTCTAAGGGGACTGAAGCTTTCTTT. This sequence encodes CASSVDSKGTEAFF.

This clone came up a few times. The CDR3 loop reads CASKKEGATNEKLFF. CDR3 DNA: TGTGCCAGCAAAAAAGAGGGTGCAACTAATGAAAAACTGTTTTTT. This rearrangement joins TRBV27 to TRBJ1-4; D is uncertain. Germline-derived CDR1 and CDR2 are MNHEY and SMNVEV (reference sequence). The CDR3 covers 15 residues. V was cut by 7 bases and J by 0 bases, with 12 bases left in between.

This clone was counted only a few times. At one of its ends the junction is not consistent with the germline gene, which may arise from a read error. The chain combines TRBV6-1 with TRBJ1-1; D remains ambiguous. CDR1 and CDR2 (germline): MNHNS, SASEGT. The CDR3 is 16 residues long. The CDR3 DNA reads as TGTGCCATCAGTGAAGGATGGTCTGCGTCGAACACTGAAGCTTTCTTT. Its translation: CAISEGWSASNTEAFF.

The chain uses TRBV19 and TRBJ2-3; the match to TRBD2 covers 8 bases. Trimming took 6 bases from V and 0 from J; bases not matched to a gene: 5. CDR3 length equals 15 residues. Per germline, CDR1 LNHDA and CDR2 SQIVND (reference sequence). The CDR3 coding sequence is TGTGCCAGTAGCTCACTAGCGGCTAGCACAGATACGCAGTATTTT. Encoded protein: CASSSLAASTDTQYF.

This clone was seen a few times. The V and J genes are TRBV7-2 and TRBJ2-7, with 9 bases lining up with TRBD1. V lost 6 bases, J lost 3 bases, and 6 bases stayed unmatched. The CDR3 runs 14 residues. Germline CDR1 SGHTA, CDR2 FQGNSA. In DNA, the CDR3 is TGTGCCAGCAGTTCCGGACAGGGGAACTACGAGCAGTACTTC. This sequence encodes CASSSGQGNYEQYF.

This chain connects TRBV5-6 to TRBJ2-7; TRBD2 matches at 9 bases. Germline V gives CDR1 SGHDT, CDR2 YYEEEE. The CDR3 consists of 14 residues. Trimming cost V 2 bases and J 4 bases; bases outside gene matches: 4. The CDR3: CASSLLLAGYEQYF. Written as DNA, the CDR3 is TGTGCCAGCAGCTTATTACTAGCGGGTTACGAGCAGTACTTC. The whole variable domain, filled in from reference TRBV5-6 and TRBJ2-7, reads DAGVTQSPTHLIKTRGQQVTLRCSPKSGHDTVSWYQQALGQGPQFIFQYYEEEERQRGNFPDRFSGHQFPNYSSELNVNALLLGDSALYLCASSLLLAGYEQYFGPGTRLTVT.

This rearrangement joins TRBV30 to TRBJ2-1, with 7 bases lining up with TRBD1. Germline values: CDR1 GTSNPN, CDR2 SVGIG (reference sequence). Trimming removed 1 base from V and 8 bases from J; junction bases left unmatched: 8. The CDR3 consists of 14 residues. This chain's CDR3 is CAWSARQGKDEQFF. CDR3 DNA: TGTGCCTGGAGTGCAAGACAGGGTAAGGATGAGCAGTTCTTC.

The chain links TRBV14 to TRBJ1-1; the D is unclear. CDR1 and CDR2 (germline): SGHDN, FVKESK. The CDR3 length is 16 residues. Trimming took 4 bases from V and 1 from J, leaving 16 bases between them. As DNA, the CDR3 is TGTGCCAGCAGCCCTCTGACAAGTTTCTCGAACACTGAAGCTTTCTTT. This sequence encodes CASSPLTSFSNTEAFF.

This clone was seen just once. The V call is TRBV30, the J call TRBJ1-4, with TRBD1 matching over 10 bases. The CDR3 spans 14 residues. Germline V CDR1 and CDR2: GTSNPN, SVGIG (reference sequence). With 2 bases clipped from V and 5 bases from J, the junction kept 2 bases outside the gene matches. CDR3 DNA sequence: TGTGCCTGGAGTTCGGGACAGGGGAATGAAAAACTGTTTTTT. This sequence encodes CAWSSGQGNEKLFF.

The chain recombines TRBV6-4 with TRBJ2-7, with TRBD2 identical over 10 bases. The J segment lost 2 bases and the V segment lost 4 bases, leaving 8 bases of the junction unmatched. In germline, CDR1 is MRHNA, CDR2 SNTAGT. The CDR3 is 16 residues long. The CDR3 bases are TGTGCCAGCAGTGCCCCTCCAGCGGGAGGGGCCTACGAGCAGTACTTC. Protein product: CASSAPPAGGAYEQYF.

The chain combines TRBV19 with TRBJ2-1; perhaps TRBD2 as D (5 bases). Per germline, CDR1 LNHDA and CDR2 SQIVND (reference sequence). V was clipped by 10 bases and J by 2 bases, with 18 bases between them. CDR3 length: 15 residues. The CDR3 loop is CATTSQRWAYNEQFF. CDR3 DNA sequence: TGTGCCACCACCTCTCAGCGGTGGGCCTACAATGAGCAGTTCTTC. Supplemented by reference TRBV19 and TRBJ2-1, the full variable domain reads DGGITQSPKYLFRKEGQNVTLSCEQNLNHDAMYWYRQDPGQGLRLIYYSQIVNDFQKGDIAEGYSVSREKKESFPLTVTSAQKNPTAFYLCATTSQRWAYNEQFFGPGTRLTVL.

The chain links TRBV14 to TRBJ2-1; TRBD1 is a possible D gene (5 bases). The V gene's germline CDR1 is SGHDN and CDR2 FVKESK. The CDR3 contains 15 residues. The V and J ends lost 4 bases and 3 bases respectively, with 13 bases between them. The CDR3 DNA sequence: TGTGCCAGCAGCCCCTACGACAGAAGCTACAATGAGCAGTTCTTC. Its protein is CASSPYDRSYNEQFF.

This clone was recorded once. This chain uses TRBV2 with TRBJ1-2; TRBD1 agrees at 9 bases. V trimming: 9 bases; J trimming: 0 bases; junction bases outside the gene matches: 5. The CDR3 has 14 residues. The germline V gene encodes CDR1 SNHLY and CDR2 FYNNEI. The CDR3 DNA follows: TGTGCCAGTTCAGGGACAGGGACTAACTATGGCTACACCTTC. Its protein product is CASSGTGTNYGYTF. Based on the CDR3 plus reference TRBV2 and TRBJ1-2, the full variable domain is EPEVTQTPSHQVTQMGQEVILRCVPISNHLYFYWYRQILGQKVEFLVSFYNNEISEKSEIFDDQFSVERPDGSNFTLKIRSTKLEDSAMYFCASSGTGTNYGYTFGSGTRLTVV.

This clone was seen a handful of times. The chain uses TRBV19 and TRBJ1-4, with TRBD1 identical over 10 bases. This CDR3 contains 15 residues. From germline, CDR1 is LNHDA and CDR2 SQIVND (reference sequence). V lost 5 bases, J lost 8 bases, and 8 bases stayed unmatched. The CDR3 region is CASSPTRGQGEKLFF. The DNA for the CDR3 is TGTGCCAGTAGTCCAACCCGGGGACAGGGGGAAAAACTGTTTTTT.

This clone was observed a handful of times. The J gene is TRBJ2-1, the V gene TRBV10-3, with 12 nucleotides matching TRBD1. The CDR3 covers 15 residues. Looked up from germline, CDR1 is ENHRY and CDR2 is SYGVKD. J lost 4 bases, V lost 5 bases, and 3 bases had no gene match. The CDR3 DNA sequence: TGTGCCATCAGTCCGGGACAGGGGGCATACAATGAGCAGTTCTTC. It specifies CAISPGQGAYNEQFF.

This clone was seen a few times. This chain uses TRBV30 with TRBJ2-7; D unclear. Germline CDR1 and CDR2: GTSNPN and SVGIG (reference sequence). This CDR3 spans 12 amino acids. V lost 0 bases to trimming and J lost 7 bases, with 10 bases between them. Here the CDR3 reads CAWSVRRREQYF. The CDR3 nucleotides are TGTGCCTGGAGTGTTCGTCGGCGGGAGCAGTACTTC. Based on the CDR3 plus reference TRBV30 and TRBJ2-7, the full variable domain is SQTIHQWPATLVQPVGSPLSLECTVEGTSNPNLYWYRQAAGRGLQLLFYSVGIGQISSEVPQNLSASRPQDRQFILSSKKLLLSDSGFYLCAWSVRRREQYFGPGTRLTVT.

The gene calls are TRBV15 and TRBJ2-7, with 11 nucleotides matching TRBD1. Germline V gene sequence: CDR1 LNHNV, CDR2 YYDKDF (reference sequence). After removal of 1 base from V and 3 bases from J, the junction contained 2 bases not matched to a gene. There are 15 residues in the CDR3. CDR3 in DNA: TGTGCCACCAGCAGAGCCGGGACAGGGGGCTACGAGCAGTACTTC. Protein: CATSRAGTGGYEQYF.

This clone was picked up a small number of times. J is TRBJ1-4 and V is TRBV6-1, with no clear D. The germline gives CDR1 MNHNS, CDR2 SASEGT. V was cut by 2 bases and J by 7 bases, with 17 bases left in between. The CDR3 contains 16 residues. As DNA, the CDR3 is TGTGCCAGCAGTGAAATTTTGGGGAGTTATGGTGAAAAACTGTTTTTT. The encoded protein is CASSEILGSYGEKLFF.

The chain joins TRBV5-4 to TRBJ2-3; D is possibly TRBD2 (6 bases). The CDR3 runs 15 residues. V was trimmed by 0 bases and J by 4 bases, leaving 12 bases between them. Per the germline V gene, CDR1 is SGHNT and CDR2 is YYREEE (reference sequence). Written as DNA, the CDR3 is TGTGCCAGCAGCTTGGCCTCAGCGGGCCCAGATACGCAGTATTTT. Encoded protein: CASSLASAGPDTQYF. Filled out from reference TRBV5-4 and TRBJ2-3, the complete variable domain reads ETGVTQSPTHLIKTRGQQVTLRCSSQSGHNTVSWYQQALGQGPQFIFQYYREEENGRGNFPPRFSGLQFPNYSSELNVNALELDDSALYLCASSLASAGPDTQYFGPGTRLTVL.

This rearrangement joins TRBV30 to TRBJ1-2; TRBD1 might be the D (5 bases). V was shortened by 0 bases and J by 8 bases, with 13 bases between the two germline ends. Germline V gives CDR1 GTSNPN, CDR2 SVGIG (reference sequence). The CDR3 is 13 amino acids. CDR3 amino acids: CAWSVLGGTGYTF. DNA of the CDR3: TGTGCCTGGAGTGTACTTGGGGGGACCGGCTACACCTTC.

The V and J genes are TRBV30 and TRBJ1-1; D not certain. This CDR3 has 13 residues. Germline CDR1 GTSNPN, CDR2 SVGIG (reference sequence). V was trimmed by 4 bases and J by 4 bases, leaving 13 bases between them. The CDR3 region is CAWTPAAVTEAFF. The DNA for the CDR3 is TGTGCCTGGACGCCTGCGGCTGTCACTGAAGCTTTCTTT.